The source of this T cell receptor beta chain is a study of T cells in localized non-small cell lung cancer. Study-wide findings and caveats: Only one tumor region was sequenced, so heterogeneity remains possible. Clonality peaked in uninvolved adjacent lung rather than tumor. Adjacent lung tissue had a median roughly 55 of the top 100 clones found in the tumor.

Sequencing was performed with immunoSEQ multiplex PCR; in TCRdb, only in-frame clones are kept and a portion is missing. The sample holds about 17,000 clones; around 89% are singletons and the top ten take approximately 4%. The germline V gene has CDR1 MDHEN and CDR2 SYDVKM. This CDR3 has 15 residues. The V gene lost 2 bases and the J gene lost 1 base, with 12 bases spanning the gap. Notes on this clone: The antigen remains unidentified.

V is TRBV28 and J is TRBJ2-7; possibly TRBD1 for D (5 bases). The material was peripheral blood, obtained before any cancer treatment. The TCR originated in a male donor at least 60 years old with stage II squamous cell lung carcinoma. The CDR3 region is CASSLVRALSYEQYF. For the CDR3, the DNA is TGTGCCAGCAGTTTAGTCAGGGCCCTTTCCTACGAGCAGTACTTC. The whole variable domain, remainder taken from reference TRBV28 and TRBJ2-7, is DVKVTQSSRYLVKRTGEKVFLECVQDMDHENMFWYRQDPGLGLRLIYFSYDVKMKEKGDIPEGYSVSREKKERFSLILESASTNQTSMYLCASSLVRALSYEQYFGPGTRLTVT.